This T cell receptor (beta chain) was retrieved from a study of blood T cell repertoires in COVID-19. CDR1 and CDR2 from the germline V gene are LGHDT and YNNKEL (reference sequence). The CDR3 loop spans 17 amino acids. Trimming cost V 0 bases and J 2 bases, with 11 bases left between them. Study processing details: By means of reference gene primer amplification, nucleated cell counts were estimated. The protocol was immunoSEQ multiplex PCR, while the TCRdb copy is restricted to in-frame clones and leaves out a portion. V, J and clone size derive from that table, while D and trimming were established from the DNA sequence. There are more than 50,000 clones in the sample; 82% occur only once, and roughly an eighth lies in the top ten.

The chain employs TRBV3-1 (or the pseudogene TRBV3-2) and TRBJ2-6; tentative D call: TRBD1 (6 bases). Sample: peripheral blood. The clonotype comes from a human donor in a cohort sampled during active COVID-19. CDR3 region: CASSQDNPGAGANVLTF. DNA of the CDR3: TGTGCCAGCAGCCAAGATAACCCAGGGGCTGGGGCCAACGTCCTGACTTTC.